The rows below give T cell receptor beta chains drawn from one sample of a study of vaccination effects on CD4 cells after COVID-19. TCRdb's table, derived via immunoSEQ multiplex PCR, lists solely in-frame clones and lacks some. Among about 40,000 clones listed, more than 60% were seen once. These receptors are not linked to any known antigen. This specimen was CD4+ T cells from PBMCs cultured with SARS-CoV-2 spike peptides, taken before COVID-19 vaccination. Receptors originate from a human donor who received a COVID-19 vaccine. Both conserved end residues are part of each CDR3. The D gene is left open where the match is weak. Rows give clone size only sometimes, using once, few, many, or a class for an expanded clone.

>TRBJ1-2|TRBV6-1|NA|TRBD1
TGTGCCAGCAGTGTACTGAACCCCGGGACAGGGTACTATGGCTACACCTTC
CASSVLNPGTGYYGYTF
>TRBJ1-2|TRBV6-5|NA|NA
TGTGCCAGCAGGAGAGTCGGCTACACCTTC
CASRRVGYTF
>TRBJ2-7|TRBV5-4|NA|TRBD1
TGTGCCAGCAGCCACCGACAGGGGGCGGACGAGCAGTACTTC
CASSHRQGADEQYF
>TRBJ2-2|TRBV18|NA|NA
TGTGCCAGCTCACCGCAGGGTCCCGGGGAGCTGTTTTTT
CASSPQGPGELFF
>TRBJ2-5|TRBV6-1|NA|NA
TGTGCCAGCAGTGAAAGGAGTGGGGTCAGGGAGACCCAGTACTTC
CASSERSGVRETQYF
>TRBJ1-2|TRBV6-6|NA|NA
TGTTCCGTAACCGGGGCAAACTATGGCTACACCTTC
CSVTGANYGYTF
>TRBJ1-5|TRBV27|NA|NA
TGTGCCAGCAGTCCTAAGGGTTTCTTTAGCAATCAGCCCCAGCATTTT
CASSPKGFFSNQPQHF
>TRBJ1-2|TRBV7-2|few|NA
TGTGCCAGCAGCCCGATTTCCTCCTATGGCTACACCTTC
CASSPISSYGYTF
>TRBJ1-1|TRBV5-4|few|NA
TGTGCCAGCAGCTTCCTTAGAACTAGTCACTCGAACACTGAAGCTTTCTTT
CASSFLRTSHSNTEAFF
>TRBJ2-2|TRBV3-1/TRBV3-2|NA|NA
TGTGCCAGCAGCCCTCGGGATCACCGGCCCGGGGAGCTGTTTTTT
CASSPRDHRPGELFF
>TRBJ1-2|TRBV12-3/TRBV12-4|NA|NA
TGTGCCAGCAGTTTATCGTCCAGGGCTGGCTACACCTTC
CASSLSSRAGYTF
>TRBJ1-5|TRBV18|NA|NA
TGTGCCAGCTCACCACCGGGAGATAATCAGCCCCAGCATTTT
CASSPPGDNQPQHF
>TRBJ1-6|TRBV6-1|NA|NA
TGTGCCAGCAGTGAACGGAACTATTCACCCCTCCACTTT
CASSERNYSPLHF
>TRBJ1-1|TRBV5-1|NA|NA
TGCGCCAGCAGGAATACAGGAGGCACTGAAGCTTTCTTT
CASRNTGGTEAFF
>TRBJ2-1|TRBV5-1|once|NA
TGCGCCAGCAGCGGTGAGGGGTGGGGGGCCAATGAGCAGTTCTTC
CASSGEGWGANEQFF
>TRBJ2-1|TRBV19|NA|TRBD2
TGTGCCAGTAGTAGAAGCGGGAGGGCCCAAAGTGAGCAGTTCTTC
CASSRSGRAQSEQFF
>TRBJ1-6|TRBV6-6|few|NA
TGTGCCAGCAGACGGCAGGATAATTCACCCCTCCACTTT
CASRRQDNSPLHF
>TRBJ2-7|TRBV7-9|few|NA
TGTGCCAGCACCGGGACCGCCCAGCAGTACTTC
CASTGTAQQYF
>TRBJ2-6|TRBV7-2|NA|TRBD1
TGTGCCAGCAGCCAGCGGACAGGGATGAGGTCTGGGGCCAACGTCCTGACTTTC
CASSQRTGMRSGANVLTF
>TRBJ2-3|TRBV7-9|few|NA
TGTGCCAGCACCCAGGGGGGCCCAGATACGCAGTATTTT
CASTQGGPDTQYF
>TRBJ1-2|TRBV5-1|NA|NA
TGCGCCAGCAGCTTGGTGCCGGACTATGGCTACACCTTC
CASSLVPDYGYTF
>TRBJ1-1|TRBV30|few|NA
TGTGCCTGGAACAAACAGGGTGGCACTGAAGCTTTCTTT
CAWNKQGGTEAFF
>TRBJ1-2|TRBV10-3|NA|NA
TGTGCCATCACCCGAGAGGCGGGTGGCTACACCTTC
CAITREAGGYTF
>TRBJ2-7|TRBV4-2|few|TRBD2
TGTGCCAGCAGCCAAGATGGGCTAGCGGGGATATACGAGCAGTACTTC
CASSQDGLAGIYEQYF
>TRBJ2-2|TRBV3-1/TRBV3-2|NA|TRBD1
TGTGCCAGCAGCCAAAGGGACAGGAACACCGGGGAGCTGTTTTTT
CASSQRDRNTGELFF
>TRBJ2-2|TRBV5-1|NA|TRBD1
TGCGCCAGCAGCGTCACCGGGACAGCGAACACCGGGGAGCTGTTTTTT
CASSVTGTANTGELFF
>TRBJ1-5|TRBV6-6|few|NA
TGTGCTTTGGGGTACAATCAGCCCCAGCATTTT
CALGYNQPQHF
>TRBJ2-1|TRBV3-1/TRBV3-2|NA|NA
TGTGCCAGCAGCCAACCCCGACGAGGAGGGGGCTCCTACAATGAGCAGTTCTTC
CASSQPRRGGGSYNEQFF
>TRBJ1-2|TRBV9|NA|TRBD1
TGTGCCAGCAGCCCGGGGGGGACAGCTGCTAACTATGGCTACACCTTC
CASSPGGTAANYGYTF
>TRBJ1-1|TRBV4-2|NA|NA
TGTGCCAGCAGCCAATTCCCCGGGACTGAAGCTTTCTTT
CASSQFPGTEAFF
>TRBJ1-5|TRBV19|NA|NA
TGTGCCAGTAGAGGGGCGGGTAGCAATCAGCCCCAGCATTTT
CASRGAGSNQPQHF
>TRBJ2-7|TRBV14|NA|NA
TGTGCCAGCAGCCAAGCCGGGGTTCGACGCGAGCAGTACTTC
CASSQAGVRREQYF
>TRBJ2-3|TRBV5-1|once|TRBD2
TGCGCCAGCAGCTTGGGACTAGCGGTGAGCACAGATACGCAGTATTTT
CASSLGLAVSTDTQYF